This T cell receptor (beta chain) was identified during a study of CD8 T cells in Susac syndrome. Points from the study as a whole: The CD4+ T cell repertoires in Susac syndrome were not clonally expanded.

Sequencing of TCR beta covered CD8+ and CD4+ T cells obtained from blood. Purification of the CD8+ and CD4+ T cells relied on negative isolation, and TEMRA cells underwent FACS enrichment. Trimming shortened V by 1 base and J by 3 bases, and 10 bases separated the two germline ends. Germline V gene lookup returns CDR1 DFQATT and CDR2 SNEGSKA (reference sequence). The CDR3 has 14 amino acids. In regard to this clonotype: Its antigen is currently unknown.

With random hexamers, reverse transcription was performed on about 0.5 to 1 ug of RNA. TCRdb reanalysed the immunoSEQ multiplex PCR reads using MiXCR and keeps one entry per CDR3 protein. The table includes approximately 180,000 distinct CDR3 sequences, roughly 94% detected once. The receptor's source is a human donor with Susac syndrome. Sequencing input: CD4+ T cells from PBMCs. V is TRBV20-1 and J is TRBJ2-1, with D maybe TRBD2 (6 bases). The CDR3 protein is CSARVGGSYNEQFF. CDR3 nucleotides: TGCAGTGCTAGAGTTGGGGGGAGCTACAATGAGCAGTTCTTC.